The rows below give T cell receptor beta chains drawn from one sample of a study of a mutant IDH1 vaccine in newly diagnosed glioma. What these receptors recognize is not known. The method was immunoSEQ multiplex PCR; TCRdb's version includes in-frame clones alone and lacks a portion of them. Here the sample spans some 50,000 clones, less than 65% being singletons. The specimen was peripheral blood mononuclear cells (PBMCs), collected from a glioma patient whose treatment included an IDH1 peptide vaccine. Every receptor here comes from a man aged 35 to 55 with glioma. Some clones in this sample may be carry-over from other donors' samples. Both conserved end residues are part of each CDR3. The D gene is left open where the match is weak. Size tells how often a clone was seen (once, few, many) or the class of an expanded clone, and some rows leave it out.

>TRBV6-5|.|few|TRBJ1-1
TGTGCCAGCAGTGGGTTTACTGAAGCTTTCTTT
CASSGFTEAFF
>TRBV20-1|.|.|TRBJ1-2
TGCAGTTCCCGGGTCGATTATGGCTACACCTTC
CSSRVDYGYTF
>TRBV5-1|TRBD1|.|TRBJ1-6
TGCGCCAGCAGCCAACAGGGGGTAGATAATTCACCCCTCCACTTT
CASSQQGVDNSPLHF
>TRBV27|.|few|TRBJ2-2
TGTGCCAGCAGTTTATTGGGGCCCGGGGAGCTGTTTTTT
CASSLLGPGELFF
>TRBV2|TRBD1|once|TRBJ2-7
TGTGCCAGCAGTTGGGACAGGGGAACCTACGAGCAGTACTTC
CASSWDRGTYEQYF
>TRBV21-1|.|.|TRBJ2-1
TGTGCCAGCAGCAAAGCCTGTGCGGACAGGAGAGGTCTATTAAGTTTCTACAATGAGCAGTTCTTC
CASSKACADRRGLLSFYNEQFF
>TRBV14|.|.|TRBJ1-2
TGTGCCAGCAGCCCGACCCGGACTTTTGGCTATGGCTACACCTTC
CASSPTRTFGYGYTF
>TRBV18|.|.|TRBJ2-3
TGTGCCAGCTCGCCTTATATAGATACGCAGTATTTT
CASSPYIDTQYF
>TRBV9|TRBD1|.|TRBJ1-6
TGTGCCAGCAGCGTCGGGACAGGGGGCGTCTTTAATAATTCACCCCTCCACTTT
CASSVGTGGVFNNSPLHF
>TRBV18|TRBD1|.|TRBJ1-2
TGTGCCAGCTCACCCGGGACAGGGGTTGGTGGCTACACCTTC
CASSPGTGVGGYTF
>TRBV2|.|.|TRBJ1-1
TGTGCCAGCAGTGTCCCACAGGGAATGGACACTGAAGCTTTCTTT
CASSVPQGMDTEAFF
>TRBV18|.|.|TRBJ2-5
TGTGCCAGCTCACCACGGCAGGGCGAGACCCAGTACTTC
CASSPRQGETQYF
>TRBV27|.|.|TRBJ1-2
TGTGCCAGCAGTTTGCTTGTCCAGGAGTCCGGTTATGGTGGCTACACCTTC
CASSLLVQESGYGGYTF
>TRBV5-4|TRBD2|.|TRBJ2-5
TGTGCCAGCAGCTTGGTAGCGGGGGGCGACCAAGAGACCCAGTACTTC
CASSLVAGGDQETQYF
>TRBV5-1|TRBD1|once|TRBJ1-6
TGCGCCAGCAGCTTAACAGCCGGGACAGGGCACAATTCACCCCTCCACTTT
CASSLTAGTGHNSPLHF
>TRBV5-1|.|few|TRBJ1-2
TGCGCCAGCAGCTCGAGGGGTCATGGCTACACCTTC
CASSSRGHGYTF
>TRBV7-9|.|.|TRBJ1-6
TGTGCCAGCAGCTTAGAGCCCCTTCATTCACCCCTCCACTTT
CASSLEPLHSPLHF
>TRBV7-9|.|.|TRBJ1-5
TGTGCCAGCGCAGGGCCGGGGGAGTATAGCAATCAGCCCCAGCATTTT
CASAGPGEYSNQPQHF
>TRBV14|TRBD2|.|TRBJ2-1
TGTGCCAGCAGCCGACGACTAGCGGGATTCGACAATGAGCAGTTCTTC
CASSRRLAGFDNEQFF
>TRBV19|.|.|TRBJ2-7
TGTGCCAGTAGTAAGACATCAGGTAACCCCTACGAGCAGTACTTC
CASSKTSGNPYEQYF
>TRBV18|TRBD1|few|TRBJ1-1
TGTGCCAGCTCACCGGGGGACAGGGACACTGAAGCTTTCTTT
CASSPGDRDTEAFF
>TRBV30|.|few|TRBJ1-1
TGTGCCTGGACCGTCGGACAGCTGAACACTGAAGCTTTCTTT
CAWTVGQLNTEAFF
>TRBV7-8|.|.|TRBJ1-5
TGTGCCAGCAGCTTAGTGGGGGCAGGTCAGCCCCAGCATTTT
CASSLVGAGQPQHF
>TRBV2|.|once|TRBJ1-2
TGTGCCAGCCCTGCCTGGGGGGCACCAAACTATGGCTACACCTTC
CASPAWGAPNYGYTF
>TRBV29-1|.|few|TRBJ2-7
TGCAGCGTTGAAGTACAGGACTACGAGCAGTACTTC
CSVEVQDYEQYF
>TRBV27|TRBD1|.|TRBJ1-5
TGTGCCAGCAGGGGGACAGGTGCTGTCTTTCTGAGCAATCAGCCCCAGCATTTT
CASRGTGAVFLSNQPQHF
>TRBV30|TRBD1|.|TRBJ2-7
TGTGCCTGGAGTCCCGGACAGGGCTCCTACGAGCAGTACTTC
CAWSPGQGSYEQYF
>TRBV19|TRBD1|.|TRBJ1-6
TGTGCCAGTAGGCGCCCCGGGACAGGGTATTCACCCCTCCACTTT
CASRRPGTGYSPLHF
>TRBV10-1|.|.|TRBJ1-3
TGCGCCAGCAGTGAGTGGGGGACCCCAAGGGCTGGAAACACCATATATTTT
CASSEWGTPRAGNTIYF
>TRBV5-1|TRBD1|.|TRBJ2-5
TGCGCCAGCAGCTTCCTGGGACAGCAAGAGACCCAGTACTTC
CASSFLGQQETQYF
>TRBV6-1|TRBD2|.|TRBJ2-7
TGTGCCGGACTAGCGGATTCCTACGAGCAGTACTTC
CAGLADSYEQYF
>TRBV2|TRBD1|.|TRBJ1-4
TGTGCCAGCACCCAGGGGACAGGGCGTAATGAAAAACTGTTTTTT
CASTQGTGRNEKLFF
>TRBV20-1|.|.|TRBJ1-2
TGCAGTGCCTACGTCAGCTATGGCTACACCTTC
CSAYVSYGYTF
>TRBV5-5|.|.|TRBJ1-1
TGTGCCAGCAGCTTGTTTCCTTCCACTGGCACTGAAGCTTTCTTT
CASSLFPSTGTEAFF